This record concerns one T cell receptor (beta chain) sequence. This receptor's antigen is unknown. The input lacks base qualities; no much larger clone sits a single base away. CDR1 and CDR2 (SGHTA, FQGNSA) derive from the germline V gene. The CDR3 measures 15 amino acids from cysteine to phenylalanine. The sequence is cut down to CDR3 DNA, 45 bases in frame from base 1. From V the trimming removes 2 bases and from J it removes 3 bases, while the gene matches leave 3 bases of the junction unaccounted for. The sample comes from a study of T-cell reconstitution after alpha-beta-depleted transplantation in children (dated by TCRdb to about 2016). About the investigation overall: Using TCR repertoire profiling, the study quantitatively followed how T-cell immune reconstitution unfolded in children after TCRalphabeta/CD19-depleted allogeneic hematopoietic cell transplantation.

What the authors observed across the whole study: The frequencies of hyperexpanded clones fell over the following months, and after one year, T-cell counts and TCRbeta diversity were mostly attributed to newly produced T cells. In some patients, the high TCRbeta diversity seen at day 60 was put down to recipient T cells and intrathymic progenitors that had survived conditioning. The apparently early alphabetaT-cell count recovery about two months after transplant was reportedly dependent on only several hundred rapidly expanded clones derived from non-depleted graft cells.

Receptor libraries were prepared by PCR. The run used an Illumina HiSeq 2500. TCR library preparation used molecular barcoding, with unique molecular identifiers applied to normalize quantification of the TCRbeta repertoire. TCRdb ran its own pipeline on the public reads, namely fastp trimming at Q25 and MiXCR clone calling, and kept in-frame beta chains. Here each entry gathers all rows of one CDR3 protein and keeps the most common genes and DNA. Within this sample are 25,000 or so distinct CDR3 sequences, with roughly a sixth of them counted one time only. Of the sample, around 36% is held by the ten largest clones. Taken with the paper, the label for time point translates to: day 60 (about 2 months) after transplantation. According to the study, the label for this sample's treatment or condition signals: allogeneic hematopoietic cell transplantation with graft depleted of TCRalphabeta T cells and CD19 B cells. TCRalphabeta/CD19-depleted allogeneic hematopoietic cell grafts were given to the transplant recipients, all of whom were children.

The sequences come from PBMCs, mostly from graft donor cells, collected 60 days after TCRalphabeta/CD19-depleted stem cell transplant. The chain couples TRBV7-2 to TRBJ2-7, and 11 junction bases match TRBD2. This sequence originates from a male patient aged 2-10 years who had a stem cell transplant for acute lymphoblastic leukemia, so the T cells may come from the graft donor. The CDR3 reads CASSLPGLADYEQYF. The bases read TGTGCCAGCAGCTTACCGGGACTAGCGGACTACGAGCAGTACTTC.